This T cell receptor beta chain was profiled in a study of identical twins. TCRdb re-called the 5' RACE reads with MiXCR, one entry per CDR3 protein. The sample shows roughly 630,000 distinct CDR3 sequences, about 7% of them seen only once. All of the donors were Caucasians in good health. Study conclusions and caveats: Researchers caution that invariant MAIT and iNKT cells could partly confound zero-insertion analyses. Modelling underestimated the level of out-of-frame TCR alpha sharing observed in monozygotic twins.

Trimming stripped 5 bases from V and 3 bases from J, with 10 bases between. The CDR3 loop spans 13 amino acids. In this sample, this clonotype turned up many times. Its specificity is not known. Another study also made use of these data, one on yellow fever vaccine responses in identical twins. This second study says: Reportedly, twins showed a vaccine T cell response that looked partly convergent and partly personalized.

The receptor was derived from a woman aged 18-30 years in good health. The sequenced material came from PBMCs. This rearrangement joins TRBV12-3 or TRBV12-4 to TRBJ1-1; D call uncertain. The CDR3, as DNA: TGTGCCAGCAGTCCCCAGACCTACACTGAAGCTTTCTTT. Its translation is CASSPQTYTEAFF.